The rows below give T cell receptor beta chains drawn from one sample of a study of cytomegalovirus exposure and HLA in healthy donors. The table came from immunoSEQ multiplex PCR; TCRdb's copy has only in-frame clones and leaves some out. The data contain under 150,000 clones, around three quarters of them seen just once; the ten biggest clones take up around 4.5%. Sequencing was performed on PBMCs. The receptors come from a young man in good health and CMV-seropositive. Each CDR3 is given without its conserved first and last residue. Clone sizes are given selectively: once, few, many, or a class where the clone is expanded.

cdr3_aa clone_size v_call cdr3_length
ASTYRDGYT - TRBV2 9
ASRQARNTIY - TRBV5-4 10
ASSLVGGAGETQY once TRBV7-2 13
ASSPIGRVGRDEQY - TRBV11-3 14
ASSMGGVLNNYGYT - TRBV19 14
ASSTLAGGPSYNEQF once TRBV7-6 15
ASSLMGGVTGELF few TRBV5-1 13
ASTVDRIGVGELF - TRBV2 13
AISDWQGGTEAF - TRBV10-3 12
ASSLIGTSHPDTQY - TRBV7-2 14
ASSQDYLLAGGINEQF once TRBV4-3 16
ASMYGQPYEQY once TRBV2 11
ASSFGPRGDTQY - TRBV7-9 12
ASKDRAFATNEKLF - TRBV19 14
SVEFAGREETQY - TRBV29-1 12
ASSLAGPADTQY - TRBV7-2 12
ASSRQGRNYEQY - TRBV21-1 12
ASSWGLAGDTDTQY - TRBV11-2 14
ASSFAYRGRYTEAF - TRBV5-1 14
ASSLGMERY - TRBV7-2 9
ASSLGLAGVYEQY - TRBV11-2 13
ASTGSTWGNEQF - TRBV19 12
SAPRAGGPAGELF - TRBV29-1 13
ARSWDRTAGLAGWNTGELF - TRBV5-3 19
ASSYSSGAREF few TRBV6-5 11
AWSVQAGLETQY - TRBV30 12
AISESGQSNYGYT few TRBV10-3 13
ASSLDPDTGELF few TRBV11-2 12
ASSLLQGPSTDTQY - TRBV7-9 14
SSFTQY - TRBV20-1 6
ASSAHRDQPQH - TRBV4-3 11
ASSALRTGMKDYGYT few TRBV25-1 15
ASSVHPEADTQY - TRBV9 12
ASSRTGGTQLYGYT - TRBV7-2 14
ASSWAGGSYNEQF - TRBV5-1 13
ASSPKGLAGGSKQF - TRBV7-2 14
ASSYRQGYEQY - TRBV6-6 11
ASSWLREIGELF - TRBV28 12
ASSLGSGGASSYEQY once TRBV5-1 15
ASSLGSGARWTEAF few TRBV27 14
ASSLRDRRGNEQF - TRBV7-9 13
ASSLAGEEQY - TRBV5-1 10
ASSSGLRYNEQF - TRBV13 12
ASSPNGIPGGTDTQY - TRBV9 15
ASRKPGQGGLF - TRBV6-1 11
ASSFEQGTYEQY - TRBV5-6 12
ASSFRAGQPQH once TRBV7-2 11
ASSLFGTGTSNYEQY - TRBV5-5 15
ASSPDRGLQPQH - TRBV11-2 12
ASSRTAQETQY - TRBV4-3 11
ASSPQQETQY - TRBV18 10